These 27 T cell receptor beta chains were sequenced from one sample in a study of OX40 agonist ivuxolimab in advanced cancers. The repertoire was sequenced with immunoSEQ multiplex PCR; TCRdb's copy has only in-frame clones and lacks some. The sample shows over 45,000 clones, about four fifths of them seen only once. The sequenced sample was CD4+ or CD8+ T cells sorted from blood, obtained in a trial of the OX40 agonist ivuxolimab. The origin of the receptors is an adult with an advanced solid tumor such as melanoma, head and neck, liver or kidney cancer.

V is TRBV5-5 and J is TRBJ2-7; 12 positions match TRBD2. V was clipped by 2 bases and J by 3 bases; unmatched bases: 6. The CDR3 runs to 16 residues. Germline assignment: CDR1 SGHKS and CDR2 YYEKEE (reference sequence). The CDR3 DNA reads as TGTGCCAGCAGCTTCGGCGGACTAGCGGGACTCTACGAGCAGTACTTC. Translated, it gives CASSFGGLAGLYEQYF.

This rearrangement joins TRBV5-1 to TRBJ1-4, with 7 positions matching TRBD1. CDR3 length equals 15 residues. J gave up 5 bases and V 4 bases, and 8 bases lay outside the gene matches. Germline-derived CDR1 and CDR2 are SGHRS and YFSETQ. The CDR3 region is CASSTRQGGNEKLFF. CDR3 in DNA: TGCGCCAGCAGCACACGACAGGGCGGGAATGAAAAACTGTTTTTT.

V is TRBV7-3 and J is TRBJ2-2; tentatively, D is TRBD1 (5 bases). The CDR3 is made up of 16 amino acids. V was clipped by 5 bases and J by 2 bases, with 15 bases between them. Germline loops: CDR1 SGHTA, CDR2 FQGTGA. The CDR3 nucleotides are TGTGCCAGCAGCCCAGGGCCAGGGAAAAACACCGGGGAGCTGTTTTTT. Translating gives CASSPGPGKNTGELFF.

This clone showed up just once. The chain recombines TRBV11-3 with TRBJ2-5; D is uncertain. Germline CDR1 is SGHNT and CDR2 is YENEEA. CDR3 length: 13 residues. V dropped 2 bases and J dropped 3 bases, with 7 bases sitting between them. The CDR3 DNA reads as TGTGCCAGCAGCTTAAACCGCGAAGAGACCCAGTACTTC. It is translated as CASSLNREETQYF.

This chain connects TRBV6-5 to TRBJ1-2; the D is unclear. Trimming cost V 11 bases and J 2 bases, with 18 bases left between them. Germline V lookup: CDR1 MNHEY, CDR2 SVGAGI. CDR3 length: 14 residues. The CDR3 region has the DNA TGTGCCGTGTTCGGCGAGACTCCAAACTATGGCTACACCTTC. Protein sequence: CAVFGETPNYGYTF.

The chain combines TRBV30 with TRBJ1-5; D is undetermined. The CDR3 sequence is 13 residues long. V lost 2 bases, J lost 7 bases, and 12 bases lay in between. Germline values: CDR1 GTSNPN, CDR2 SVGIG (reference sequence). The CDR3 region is CAWSPEARQPQHF. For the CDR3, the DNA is TGTGCCTGGAGTCCCGAGGCGAGACAGCCCCAGCATTTT.

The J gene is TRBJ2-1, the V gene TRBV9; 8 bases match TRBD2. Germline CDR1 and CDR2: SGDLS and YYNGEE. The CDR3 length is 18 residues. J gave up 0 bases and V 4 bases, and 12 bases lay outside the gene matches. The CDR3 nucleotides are TGTGCCAGCAGCTCCCGGGGGGGCGGGTCCAGCTCCTACAATGAGCAGTTCTTC. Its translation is CASSSRGGGSSSYNEQFF.

CDR3 residues: CASAGGPNNSPLHF. In DNA, the CDR3 is TGTGCCAGCGCTGGGGGGCCAAATAATTCACCCCTCCACTTT. The chain uses TRBV6-5 and TRBJ1-6; possible D gene TRBD1, 6 bases. Germline CDR1 MNHEY, CDR2 SVGAGI. Between the trimmed V and J ends, which lost 8 bases and 5 bases, there was a span of 13 bases. CDR3 size: 14 residues.

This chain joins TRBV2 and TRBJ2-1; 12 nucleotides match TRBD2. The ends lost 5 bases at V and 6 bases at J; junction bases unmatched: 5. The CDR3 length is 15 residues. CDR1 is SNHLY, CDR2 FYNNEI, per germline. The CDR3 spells CASSPTSGGLNEQFF. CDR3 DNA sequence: TGTGCCAGCAGTCCAACTAGCGGGGGGCTCAATGAGCAGTTCTTC.

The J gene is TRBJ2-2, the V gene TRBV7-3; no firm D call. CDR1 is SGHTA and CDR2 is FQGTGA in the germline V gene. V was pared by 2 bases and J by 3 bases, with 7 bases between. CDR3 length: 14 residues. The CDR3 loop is CASSLGPDTGELFF. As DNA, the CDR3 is TGTGCCAGCAGCTTAGGCCCGGACACCGGGGAGCTGTTTTTT. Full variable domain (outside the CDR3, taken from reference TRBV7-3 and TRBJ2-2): GAGVSQTPSNKVTEKGKYVELRCDPISGHTALYWYRQSLGQGPEFLIYFQGTGAADDSGLPNDRFFAVRPEGSVSTLKIQRTERGDSAVYLCASSLGPDTGELFFGEGSRLTVL.

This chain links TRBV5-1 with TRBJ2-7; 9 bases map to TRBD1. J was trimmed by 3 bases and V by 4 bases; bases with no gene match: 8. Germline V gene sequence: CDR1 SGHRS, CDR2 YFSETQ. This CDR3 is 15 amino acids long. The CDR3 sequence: CASSTKGQGGYEQYF. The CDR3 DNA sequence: TGCGCCAGCAGCACAAAGGGACAGGGTGGCTACGAGCAGTACTTC.

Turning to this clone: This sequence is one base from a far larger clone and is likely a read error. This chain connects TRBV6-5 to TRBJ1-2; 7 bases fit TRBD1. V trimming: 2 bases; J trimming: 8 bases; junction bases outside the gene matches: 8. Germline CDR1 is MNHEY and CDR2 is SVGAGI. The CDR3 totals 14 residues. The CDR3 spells CASSYGRGGEGYTF. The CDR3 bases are TGTGCCAGCAGTTACGGCAGGGGGGGGGAAGGCTACACCTTC.

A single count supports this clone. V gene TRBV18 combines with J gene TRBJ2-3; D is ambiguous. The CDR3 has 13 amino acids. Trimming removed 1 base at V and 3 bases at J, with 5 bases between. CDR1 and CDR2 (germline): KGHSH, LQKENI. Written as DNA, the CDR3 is TGTGCCAGCTCACCACGACAAACAGATACGCAGTATTTT. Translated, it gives CASSPRQTDTQYF.

In nucleotides, the CDR3 is TGTGCCAGTAGTGCCTCCGGGACTAGGCGACCCTACGAGCAGTACTTC. This translates into CASSASGTRRPYEQYF. This chain connects TRBV19 to TRBJ2-7; 8 positions agree with TRBD2. CDR1 is LNHDA and CDR2 is SQIVND in the germline V gene (reference sequence). V was clipped by 5 bases and J by 2 bases; unmatched bases: 11. The CDR3 extends over 16 amino acids.

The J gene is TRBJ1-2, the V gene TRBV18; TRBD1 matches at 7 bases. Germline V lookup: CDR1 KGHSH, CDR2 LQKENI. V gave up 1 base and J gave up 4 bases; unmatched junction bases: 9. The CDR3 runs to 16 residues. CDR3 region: CASSPQDRTVSYGYTF. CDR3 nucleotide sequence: TGTGCCAGCTCACCACAGGACAGGACGGTTAGCTATGGCTACACCTTC.

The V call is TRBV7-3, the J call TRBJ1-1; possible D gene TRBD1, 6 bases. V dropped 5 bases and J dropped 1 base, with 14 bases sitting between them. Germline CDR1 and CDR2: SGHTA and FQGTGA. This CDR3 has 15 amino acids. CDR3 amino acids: CASSLGGLGNTEAFF. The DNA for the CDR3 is TGTGCCAGCAGCCTTGGGGGGCTCGGGAACACTGAAGCTTTCTTT. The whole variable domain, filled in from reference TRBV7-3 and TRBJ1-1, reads GAGVSQTPSNKVTEKGKYVELRCDPISGHTALYWYRQSLGQGPEFLIYFQGTGAADDSGLPNDRFFAVRPEGSVSTLKIQRTERGDSAVYLCASSLGGLGNTEAFFGQGTRLTVV.

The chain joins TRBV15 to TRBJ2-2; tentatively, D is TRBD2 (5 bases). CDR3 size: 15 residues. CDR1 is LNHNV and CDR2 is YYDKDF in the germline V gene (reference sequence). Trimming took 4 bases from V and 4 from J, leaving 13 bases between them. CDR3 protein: CATSTRERVTGELFF. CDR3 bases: TGTGCCACCAGCACCCGCGAGAGGGTCACCGGGGAGCTGTTTTTT.

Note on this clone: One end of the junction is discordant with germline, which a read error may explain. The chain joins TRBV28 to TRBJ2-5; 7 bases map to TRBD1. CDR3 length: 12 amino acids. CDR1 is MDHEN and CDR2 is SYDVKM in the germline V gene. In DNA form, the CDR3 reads TGTGCCAGCCAAACCCAGTACAGGGGAGCTCACTTC. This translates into CASQTQYRGAHF.

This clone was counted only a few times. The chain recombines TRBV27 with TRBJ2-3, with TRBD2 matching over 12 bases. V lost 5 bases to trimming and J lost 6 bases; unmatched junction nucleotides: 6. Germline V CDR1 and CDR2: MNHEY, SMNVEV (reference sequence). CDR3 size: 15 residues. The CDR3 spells CASSQRGLAGDTQYF. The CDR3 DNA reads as TGTGCCAGCAGTCAGAGAGGACTAGCGGGGGATACGCAGTATTTT.

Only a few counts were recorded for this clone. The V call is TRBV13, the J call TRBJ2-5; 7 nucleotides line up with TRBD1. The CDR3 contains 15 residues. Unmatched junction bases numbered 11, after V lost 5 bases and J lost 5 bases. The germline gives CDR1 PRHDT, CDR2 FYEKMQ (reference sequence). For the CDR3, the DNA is TGTGCCAGCAGCAAGAAAGGGGGCCGCGGCGAGACCCAGTACTTC. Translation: CASSKKGGRGETQYF.

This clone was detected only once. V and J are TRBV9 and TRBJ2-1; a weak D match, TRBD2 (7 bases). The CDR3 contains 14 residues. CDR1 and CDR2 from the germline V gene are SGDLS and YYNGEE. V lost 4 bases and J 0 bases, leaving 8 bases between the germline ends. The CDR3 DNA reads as TGTGCCAGCAGCAGGGGGGGCTCCTACAATGAGCAGTTCTTC. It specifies CASSRGGSYNEQFF.

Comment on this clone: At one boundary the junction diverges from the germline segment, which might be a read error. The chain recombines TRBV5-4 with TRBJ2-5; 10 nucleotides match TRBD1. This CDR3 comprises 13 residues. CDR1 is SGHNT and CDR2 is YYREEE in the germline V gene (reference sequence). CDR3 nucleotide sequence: TGTGCCAGCAGGTTGGGGACAGGGGATGTCCAGTACTTC. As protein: CASRLGTGDVQYF.

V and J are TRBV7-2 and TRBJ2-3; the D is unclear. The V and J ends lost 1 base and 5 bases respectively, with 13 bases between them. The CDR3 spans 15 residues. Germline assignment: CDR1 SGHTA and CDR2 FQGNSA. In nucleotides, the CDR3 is TGTGCCAGCAGCTTAGTGCTCAGAAGTCTAGATACGCAGTATTTT. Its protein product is CASSLVLRSLDTQYF.

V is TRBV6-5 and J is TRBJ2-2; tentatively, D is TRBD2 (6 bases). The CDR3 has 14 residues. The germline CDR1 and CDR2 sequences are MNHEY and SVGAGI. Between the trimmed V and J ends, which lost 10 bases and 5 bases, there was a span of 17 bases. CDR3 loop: CATQAWGGTGELFF. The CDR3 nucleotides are TGTGCCACCCAGGCTTGGGGAGGAACCGGGGAGCTGTTTTTT.

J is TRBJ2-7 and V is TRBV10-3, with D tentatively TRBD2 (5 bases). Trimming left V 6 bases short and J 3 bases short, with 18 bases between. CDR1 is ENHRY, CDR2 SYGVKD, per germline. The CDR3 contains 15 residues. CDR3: CAIRPDTTAGYEQYF. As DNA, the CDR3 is TGTGCCATCAGACCCGACACCACTGCGGGCTACGAGCAGTACTTC.

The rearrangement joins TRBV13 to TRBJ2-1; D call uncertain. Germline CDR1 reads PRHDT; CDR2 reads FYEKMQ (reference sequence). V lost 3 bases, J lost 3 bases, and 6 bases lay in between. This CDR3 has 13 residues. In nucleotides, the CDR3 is TGTGCCAGCAGCTTTGACGGCTACAATGAGCAGTTCTTC. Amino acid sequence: CASSFDGYNEQFF.

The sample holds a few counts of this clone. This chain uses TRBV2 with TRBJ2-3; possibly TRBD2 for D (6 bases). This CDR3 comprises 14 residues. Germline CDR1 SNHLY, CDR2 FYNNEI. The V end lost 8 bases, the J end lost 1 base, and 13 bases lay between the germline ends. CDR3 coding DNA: TGTGCCAGCCGCCCGGGACTTGGCACAGATACGCAGTATTTT. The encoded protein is CASRPGLGTDTQYF.